Below are 24 T cell receptor beta chains sequenced from a single sample in a study of blood T cell repertoires in COVID-19. Libraries were prepared by immunoSEQ multiplex PCR; TCRdb keeps only in-frame clonotypes and omits some of them. The data contain approximately 480,000 clones, roughly nine tenths of them singletons. Sequencing was carried out using PBMCs or T cells enriched from blood (not recorded which). Every receptor here comes from a woman younger than 30 who had recovered from COVID-19.

The chain combines TRBV7-7 with TRBJ2-2; D might be TRBD2 (5 bases). The V end was cut by 3 bases, the J end by 7 bases, with 6 bases between. The germline CDR1 and CDR2 sequences are SSHAT and FNYEAQ (reference sequence). The CDR3 covers 12 residues. The CDR3 DNA follows: TGTGCCAGCAGCTTGAGGGTCGGGGAGCTGTTTTTT. This translates into CASSLRVGELFF.

The chain is built from TRBV27 and TRBJ1-6; 10 positions agree with TRBD1. CDR3 length equals 15 residues. Losses at the gene ends were 3 bases for V and 9 bases for J; bases not matched to a gene: 5. The V gene's germline CDR1 is MNHEY and CDR2 SMNVEV (reference sequence). Here the CDR3 reads CASSFRRDRGSPLHF. CDR3 DNA sequence: TGTGCCAGCAGTTTCCGACGGGACAGGGGTTCACCCCTCCACTTT.

The CDR3 loop is CASSIDYGYTF. The CDR3, as DNA: TGTGCCAGCAGCATAGACTATGGCTACACCTTC. This chain joins TRBV12-3 or TRBV12-4 and TRBJ1-2; D not certain. The CDR3 loop spans 11 amino acids. With 6 bases removed from V and 3 bases from J, the gap between germline ends came to 5 bases.

The chain is built from TRBV12-3 or TRBV12-4 and TRBJ2-7, with 7 bases identical to TRBD2. J lost 4 bases, V lost 6 bases, and 6 bases had no gene match. There are 13 residues in the CDR3. The CDR3 sequence: CASSHPLAYEQYF. CDR3 sequence (DNA): TGTGCCAGCAGCCACCCACTAGCGTACGAGCAGTACTTC.

The V gene is TRBV27, the J gene TRBJ2-5; 7 positions agree with TRBD1. J was trimmed by 1 base and V by 2 bases; bases with no gene match: 1. Germline CDR1 is MNHEY and CDR2 is SMNVEV (reference sequence). CDR3 length: 14 amino acids. The CDR3: CASSLRDSQETQYF. The CDR3 DNA follows: TGTGCCAGCAGTTTAAGGGACAGCCAAGAGACCCAGTACTTC.

V and J are TRBV7-9 and TRBJ1-2; TRBD1 might be the D (6 bases). This CDR3 has 14 residues. Germline CDR1 reads SEHNR; CDR2 reads FQNEAQ (reference sequence). Trimming cost V 5 bases and J 7 bases, with 17 bases left between them. The CDR3, as DNA: TGTGCCAGCAGCCCATCACAGGGATCTAGTGGCTACACCTTC. This encodes CASSPSQGSSGYTF.

The chain employs TRBV30 and TRBJ2-2; no reliable D call. CDR1 and CDR2 (germline): GTSNPN, SVGIG (reference sequence). This CDR3 contains 10 residues. V lost 8 bases to trimming and J lost 10 bases, with 11 bases between them. The CDR3 sequence: CALEAEELFF. The CDR3 nucleotides are TGTGCCCTCGAGGCGGAGGAGCTGTTTTTT.

This chain uses TRBV6-5 with TRBJ2-5; D unresolved. The germline V and J ends were trimmed by 6 bases and 5 bases, with 16 bases remaining between them. Germline values: CDR1 MNHEY, CDR2 SVGAGI. The CDR3 has 14 residues. CDR3 coding DNA: TGTGCCAGCAGCCCCCCCACGACGAGGGAGACCCAGTACTTC. Amino acid sequence: CASSPPTTRETQYF.

Of note for this clone: This sample includes further DNA sequences coding for the same CDR3. The chain is built from TRBV29-1 and TRBJ1-1; the D gene is possibly TRBD1 (5 bases). The ends were cut back, 4 bases at V and 4 bases at J, with 10 bases in the middle. The CDR3 has 12 residues. From germline, CDR1 is SQVTM and CDR2 ANQGSEA. The CDR3 here is CSVGGGGTEAFF. The CDR3, as DNA: TGCAGCGTTGGGGGCGGGGGCACTGAAGCTTTCTTT.

The genes are TRBV3-1 (or the pseudogene TRBV3-2) and TRBJ1-1; TRBD1 aligns across 8 bases. The CDR3 is 16 residues long. Germline V gene sequence: CDR1 LGHDT, CDR2 YNNKEL (reference sequence). The junction had 9 bases not matched to a gene; V was cut back by 3 bases and J by 3 bases. The CDR3 loop is CASSQHPGTGYTEAFF. CDR3 DNA sequence: TGTGCCAGCAGCCAGCACCCTGGGACAGGCTACACTGAAGCTTTCTTT.

The V gene is TRBV7-9, the J gene TRBJ1-6, with 7 bases lining up with TRBD1. There are 13 residues in the CDR3. Germline V CDR1 and CDR2: SEHNR, FQNEAQ (reference sequence). J lost 10 bases, V lost 6 bases, and 6 bases had no gene match. CDR3 sequence: CASSRQGTSPLHF. The CDR3 bases are TGTGCCAGCAGTCGACAGGGTACGTCACCCCTCCACTTT.

The genes are TRBV5-4 and TRBJ2-7; D ambiguous. Germline loops: CDR1 SGHNT, CDR2 YYREEE (reference sequence). The CDR3 sequence is 13 residues long. The V gene lost 2 bases and the J gene lost 1 base, with 7 bases spanning the gap. The DNA for the CDR3 is TGTGCCAGCAGCTTAGACTGGTCCTACGAGCAGTACTTC. Translated: CASSLDWSYEQYF.

The gene calls are TRBV12-5 and TRBJ2-7; D is perhaps TRBD2 (5 bases). CDR3 length equals 14 residues. Germline loops: CDR1 LGHNT, CDR2 FRNRAP. Trimming stripped 4 bases from V and 4 bases from J, with 14 bases between. For the CDR3, the DNA is TGTGCTAGTGGTTGGGGAGACTCACTATACGAGCAGTACTTC. Translating it yields CASGWGDSLYEQYF.

The chain combines TRBV5-3 with TRBJ1-4; no reliable D call. TRBV5-3 is designated an ORF whose function remains uncertain. There are 15 residues in the CDR3. Trimming stripped 4 bases from V and 5 bases from J, with 15 bases between. The CDR3 coding sequence is TGTGCCAGAAGCGCGGCCGGCCCTGAGAATGAAAAACTGTTTTTT. It specifies CARSAAGPENEKLFF.

The rearrangement uses TRBV6-5 and TRBJ2-2; 11 bases match TRBD2. Per germline, CDR1 MNHEY and CDR2 SVGAGI. J gave up 3 bases and V 4 bases, and 4 bases lay outside the gene matches. The CDR3 is made up of 16 amino acids. CDR3 loop: CASSFSGGADTGELFF. DNA of the CDR3: TGTGCCAGCAGTTTTAGCGGGGGGGCGGACACCGGGGAGCTGTTTTTT.

The chain uses TRBV7-9 and TRBJ2-5; 7 positions agree with TRBD1. The CDR3 consists of 14 residues. V shed 5 bases, J shed 13 bases, and the junction held 16 bases outside the gene matches. Germline CDR1 and CDR2: SEHNR and FQNEAQ (reference sequence). The DNA of the CDR3 is TGTGCCAGCAGCGGAACCGGGACAGCCGTTTTCCGGTACTTC. The encoded protein is CASSGTGTAVFRYF.

The V and J genes are TRBV5-8 and TRBJ1-5, with 10 bases identical to TRBD1. Germline V gene lookup returns CDR1 SGHTS and CDR2 YDEGEE. After removal of 5 bases from V and 0 bases from J, the junction contained 11 bases not matched to a gene. The CDR3 sequence is 18 residues long. The CDR3 DNA reads as TGTGCCAGCAGTTCGGGCGACAGGGGGCAGGATAGCAATCAGCCCCAGCATTTT. It translates to CASSSGDRGQDSNQPQHF.

V is TRBV11-2 and J is TRBJ2-1; TRBD2 is a possible D gene (5 bases). Germline lookup yields CDR1 SGHAT and CDR2 FQNNGV. The V end lost 5 bases, the J end lost 5 bases, and 13 bases lay between the germline ends. CDR3 length: 14 amino acids. This chain's CDR3 is CASSPSGSDNEQFF. The CDR3 DNA follows: TGTGCCAGCAGCCCGAGCGGATCTGACAATGAGCAGTTCTTC.

This clone showed up just a few times. The V gene is TRBV27, the J gene TRBJ1-6, with D uncertain. The ends were cut back, 3 bases at V and 7 bases at J, with 16 bases in the middle. The length of the CDR3 is 16 residues. Germline loops: CDR1 MNHEY, CDR2 SMNVEV (reference sequence). The CDR3 is CASSFSPGEVNSPLHF. DNA of the CDR3: TGTGCCAGCAGTTTTAGTCCAGGCGAAGTCAATTCACCCCTCCACTTT.

The chain combines TRBV7-9 with TRBJ1-3, with unresolved D. The CDR3 loop spans 17 amino acids. The V gene lost 5 bases and the J gene lost 0 bases, with 17 bases spanning the gap. CDR1 and CDR2 (germline): SEHNR, FQNEAQ (reference sequence). The CDR3 protein is CASSLEEGANSGNTIYF. CDR3 DNA sequence: TGTGCCAGCAGCCTAGAGGAGGGTGCGAACTCTGGAAACACCATATATTTT.

The V gene is TRBV24-1, the J gene TRBJ1-4, with D possibly being TRBD1 (5 bases). The CDR3 covers 15 residues. The germline gives CDR1 KGHDR, CDR2 SFDVKD. V was shortened by 1 base and J by 6 bases, with 11 bases between the two germline ends. In DNA, the CDR3 is TGTGCCACCAGTGATTTAGGGGAAAGGGATGAAAAACTGTTTTTT. This sequence encodes CATSDLGERDEKLFF.

This clone was observed a single time. V is TRBV11-3 and J is TRBJ2-7; 9 nucleotides match TRBD1. Germline CDR1 SGHNT, CDR2 YENEEA. Germline trimming cut 6 bases from V and 4 bases from J; bases unmatched to any gene: 4. The length of the CDR3 is 13 residues. The DNA of the CDR3 is TGTGCCAGCAGTACAGGGGGCGAATACGAGCAGTACTTC. Amino acids: CASSTGGEYEQYF.

The chain couples TRBV6-5 to TRBJ1-4, with TRBD1 identical over 8 bases. The V gene end was trimmed by 2 bases and the J gene end by 5 bases; junction bases not matched to a gene: 7. The length of the CDR3 is 16 residues. CDR1 MNHEY and CDR2 SVGAGI come from the germline V gene. CDR3 sequence: CASSYDTYRGNEKLFF. In DNA form, the CDR3 reads TGTGCCAGCAGTTACGATACTTACAGGGGGAATGAAAAACTGTTTTTT.

The J gene is TRBJ2-5, the V gene TRBV5-4, with 10 nucleotides matching TRBD1. Trimming cost V 5 bases and J 5 bases; bases outside gene matches: 3. The CDR3 has 13 amino acids. The germline V gene has CDR1 SGHNT and CDR2 YYREEE (reference sequence). The CDR3 reads CASRPGQGETQYF. The CDR3 bases are TGTGCCAGCAGGCCGGGACAGGGGGAGACCCAGTACTTC.